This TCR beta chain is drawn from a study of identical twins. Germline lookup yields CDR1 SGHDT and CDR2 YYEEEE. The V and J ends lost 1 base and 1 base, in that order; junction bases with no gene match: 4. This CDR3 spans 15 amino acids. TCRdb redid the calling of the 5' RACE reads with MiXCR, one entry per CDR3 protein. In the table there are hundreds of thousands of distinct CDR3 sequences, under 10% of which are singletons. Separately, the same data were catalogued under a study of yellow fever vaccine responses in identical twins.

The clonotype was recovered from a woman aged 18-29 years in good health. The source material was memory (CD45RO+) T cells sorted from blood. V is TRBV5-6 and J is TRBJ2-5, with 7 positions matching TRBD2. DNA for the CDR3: TGTGCCAGCAGCTTGATCTGGGAGGGCCAAGAGACCCAGTACTTC. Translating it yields CASSLIWEGQETQYF.